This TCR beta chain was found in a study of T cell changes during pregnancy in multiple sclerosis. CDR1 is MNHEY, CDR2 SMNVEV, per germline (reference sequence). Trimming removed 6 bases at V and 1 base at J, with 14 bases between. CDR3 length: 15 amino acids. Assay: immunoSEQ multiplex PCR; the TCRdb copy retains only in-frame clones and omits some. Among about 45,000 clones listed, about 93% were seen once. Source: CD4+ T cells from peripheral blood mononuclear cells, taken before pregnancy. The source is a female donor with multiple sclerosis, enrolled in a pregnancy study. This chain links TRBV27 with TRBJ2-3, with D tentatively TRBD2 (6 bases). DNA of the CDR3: TGTGCCAGCAGCCTAACCGGGACTCGCACAGATACGCAGTATTTT. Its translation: CASSLTGTRTDTQYF.